The TCR beta chain described here comes from a study of Siglec-9 on CD8 T cells in melanoma (dated by TCRdb to the late 2010s). A note on the overall study: The study examined the expression of Siglec-9 on CD8+ T cells and how Siglec-9 regulates T cells within the melanoma tumor microenvironment.

The sample holds one count of this clone. The antigen it recognizes is unknown. It has no much larger one-base neighbor in the sample; base qualities were not kept. Paper-wide results and their limitations: An effector memory CD8+ T-cell subset that appeared to accumulate within melanoma tumors was reported to be marked and regulated by Siglec-9.

Library preparation used the immunoSEQ multiplex PCR assay. TCRdb retrieved this table from immuneACCESS and kept in-frame rearrangements only. Not all clones are present; in checked studies, unresolved V genes account for under half, and no reason is known for the remainder. In all, the sample holds almost 30,000 clones, and 80% of those were seen once. Nearly 6% of the sample comes from the top ten. The sequence was collected from a human donor in good health. Sequences were obtained from Siglec-9- CD8+ T cells sorted from blood. The cell subset or site label for this specimen denotes: CD8 T cells lacking Siglec-9.

The bases are TGTGCCAGTAGTATAGGGACAATGAGCTCTGGGGCCAACGTCCTGACTTTC. It codes for CASSIGTMSSGANVLTF. In this chain, TRBV19 is recombined with TRBJ2-6; TRBD1 might be the D gene, on 5 matching bases. Relative to germline, V is 1 base shorter and J is 0 bases shorter, with 10 bases between their ends. Taken from cysteine to phenylalanine, the CDR3 has 17 residues. The CDR3 DNA has 51 bases and is translated from base 1. From the germline V gene (reference sequence), CDR1 is LNHDA and CDR2 is SQIVND.